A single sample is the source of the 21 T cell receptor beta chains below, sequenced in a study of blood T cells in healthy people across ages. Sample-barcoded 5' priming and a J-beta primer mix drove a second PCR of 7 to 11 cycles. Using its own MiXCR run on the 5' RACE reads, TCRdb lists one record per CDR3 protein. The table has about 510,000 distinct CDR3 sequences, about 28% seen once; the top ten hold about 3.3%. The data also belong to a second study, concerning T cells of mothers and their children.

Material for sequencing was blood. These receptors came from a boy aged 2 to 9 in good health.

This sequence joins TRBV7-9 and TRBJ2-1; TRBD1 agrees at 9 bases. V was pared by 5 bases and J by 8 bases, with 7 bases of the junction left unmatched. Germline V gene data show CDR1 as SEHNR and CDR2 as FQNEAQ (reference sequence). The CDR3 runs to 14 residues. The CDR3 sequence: CASSVIQGAHEQFF. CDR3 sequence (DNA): TGTGCCAGCAGCGTAATACAGGGGGCGCATGAGCAGTTCTTC.

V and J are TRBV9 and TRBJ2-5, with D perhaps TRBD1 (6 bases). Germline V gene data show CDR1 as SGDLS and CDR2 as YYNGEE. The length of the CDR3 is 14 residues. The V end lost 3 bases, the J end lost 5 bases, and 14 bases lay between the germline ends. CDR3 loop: CASSAQGIGETQYF. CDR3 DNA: TGTGCCAGCAGCGCACAGGGAATTGGGGAGACCCAGTACTTC.

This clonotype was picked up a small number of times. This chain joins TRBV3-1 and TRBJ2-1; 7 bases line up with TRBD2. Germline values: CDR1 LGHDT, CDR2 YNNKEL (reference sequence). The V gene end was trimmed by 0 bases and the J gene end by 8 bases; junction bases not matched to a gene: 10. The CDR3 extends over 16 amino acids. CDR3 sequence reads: CASSQEEGGPRDEQFF. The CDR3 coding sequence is TGTGCCAGCAGCCAAGAAGAGGGAGGGCCGAGGGATGAGCAGTTCTTC.

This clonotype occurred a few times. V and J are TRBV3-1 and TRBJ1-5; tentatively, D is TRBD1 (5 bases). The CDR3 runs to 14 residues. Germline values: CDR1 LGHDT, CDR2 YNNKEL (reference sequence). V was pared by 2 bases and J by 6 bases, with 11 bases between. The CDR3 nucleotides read TGTGCCAGCAGCCAATCAGGGTTAGGTCAGCCCCAGCATTTT. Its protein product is CASSQSGLGQPQHF.

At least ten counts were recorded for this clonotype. This CDR3 is CASSTRDRTGLAKNIQYF. In DNA form, the CDR3 reads TGCGCCAGCAGTACAAGAGATCGGACAGGCCTAGCCAAAAACATTCAGTACTTC. This chain joins TRBV10-2 and TRBJ2-4; TRBD1 agrees at 7 bases. The length of the CDR3 is 18 residues. Germline V lookup: CDR1 WSHSY, CDR2 SAAADI. The V and J ends lost 5 bases and 0 bases, in that order; junction bases with no gene match: 13.

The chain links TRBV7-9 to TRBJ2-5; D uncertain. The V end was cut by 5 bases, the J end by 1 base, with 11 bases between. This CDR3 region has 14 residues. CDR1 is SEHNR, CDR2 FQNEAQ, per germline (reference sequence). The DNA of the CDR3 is TGTGCCAGCAGCCTTTTGGGTTCCCAAGAGACCCAGTACTTC. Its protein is CASSLLGSQETQYF.

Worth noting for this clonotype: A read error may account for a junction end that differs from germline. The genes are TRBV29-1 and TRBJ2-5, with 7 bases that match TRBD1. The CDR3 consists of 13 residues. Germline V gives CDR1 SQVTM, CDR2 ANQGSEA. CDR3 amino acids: CSASGGLKNELFF. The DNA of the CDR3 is TGCAGCGCCTCAGGGGGTCTAAAAAATGAGCTGTTCTTC.

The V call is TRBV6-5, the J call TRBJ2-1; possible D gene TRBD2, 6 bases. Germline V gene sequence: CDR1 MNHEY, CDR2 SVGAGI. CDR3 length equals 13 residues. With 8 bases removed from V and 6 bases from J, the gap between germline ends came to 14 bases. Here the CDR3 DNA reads TGTGCCAGCGCCACCGGGACTCGCAATGAGCAGTTCTTC. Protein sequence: CASATGTRNEQFF.

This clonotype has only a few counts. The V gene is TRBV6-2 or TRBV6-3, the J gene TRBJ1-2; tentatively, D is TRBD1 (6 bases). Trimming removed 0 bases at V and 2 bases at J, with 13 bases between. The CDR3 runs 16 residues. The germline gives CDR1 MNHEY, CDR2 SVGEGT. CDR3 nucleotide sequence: TGTGCCAGCAGTTACTCGATACCCGGACAGAACTATGGCTACACCTTC. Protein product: CASSYSIPGQNYGYTF.

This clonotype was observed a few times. CDR3 in amino acids: CASSLAQGPYEQYF. The CDR3, as DNA: TGTGCCAGCAGCTTAGCACAGGGGCCCTACGAGCAGTACTTC. This chain connects TRBV11-2 to TRBJ2-7; 7 bases agree with TRBD1. The V gene's germline CDR1 is SGHAT and CDR2 FQNNGV. Unmatched junction bases numbered 2, after V lost 1 base and J lost 2 bases. CDR3 length equals 14 residues.

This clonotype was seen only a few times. The CDR3 sequence is CASGGGLAVQETQYF. The CDR3 nucleotides read TGTGCTAGTGGCGGCGGACTAGCGGTTCAAGAGACCCAGTACTTC. The J gene is TRBJ2-5, the V gene TRBV12-5; 10 bases are shared with TRBD2. Unmatched junction bases numbered 6, after V lost 6 bases and J lost 2 bases. The germline V gene encodes CDR1 LGHNT and CDR2 FRNRAP. The CDR3 runs 15 residues. Using reference TRBV12-5 and TRBJ2-5 for the parts outside the CDR3, the full variable domain is DARVTQTPRHKVTEMGQEVTMRCQPILGHNTVFWYRQTMMQGLELLAYFRNRAPLDDSGMPKDRFSAEMPDATLATLKIQPSEPRDSAVYFCASGGGLAVQETQYFGPGTRLLVL.

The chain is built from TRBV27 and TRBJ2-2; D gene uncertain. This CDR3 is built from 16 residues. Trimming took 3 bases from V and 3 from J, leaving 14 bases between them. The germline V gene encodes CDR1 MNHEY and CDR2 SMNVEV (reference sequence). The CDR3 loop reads CASSLFGVPDTGELFF. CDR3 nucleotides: TGTGCCAGCAGTTTGTTTGGAGTACCCGACACCGGGGAGCTGTTTTTT.

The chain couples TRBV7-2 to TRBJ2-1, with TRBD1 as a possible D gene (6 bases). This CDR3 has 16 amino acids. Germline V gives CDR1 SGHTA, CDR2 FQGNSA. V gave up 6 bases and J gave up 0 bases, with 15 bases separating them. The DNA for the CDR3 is TGTGCCAGCAGTCGACAGGCGCAAAGCTCCTACAATGAGCAGTTCTTC. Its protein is CASSRQAQSSYNEQFF.

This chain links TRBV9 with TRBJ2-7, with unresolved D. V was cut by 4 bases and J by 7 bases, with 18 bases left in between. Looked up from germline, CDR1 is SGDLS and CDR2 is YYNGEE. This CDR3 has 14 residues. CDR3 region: CASSFTYSLGEQYF. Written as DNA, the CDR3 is TGTGCCAGCAGCTTCACGTACTCCTTGGGGGAGCAGTACTTC.

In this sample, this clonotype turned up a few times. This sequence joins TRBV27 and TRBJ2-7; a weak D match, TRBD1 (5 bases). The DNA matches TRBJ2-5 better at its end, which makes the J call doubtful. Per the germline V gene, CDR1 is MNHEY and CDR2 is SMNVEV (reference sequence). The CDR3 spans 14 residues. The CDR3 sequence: CASSFLQVQETQYF. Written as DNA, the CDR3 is TGTGCCAGCAGTTTTTTACAGGTCCAAGAGACCCAGTACTTC.

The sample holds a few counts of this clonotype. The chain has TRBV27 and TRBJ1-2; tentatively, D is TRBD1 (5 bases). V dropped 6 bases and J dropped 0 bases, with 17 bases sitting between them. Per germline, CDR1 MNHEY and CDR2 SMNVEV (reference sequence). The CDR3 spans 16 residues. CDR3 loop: CASRAINGAANYGYTF. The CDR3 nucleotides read TGTGCCAGCAGAGCTATCAATGGGGCGGCTAACTATGGCTACACCTTC.

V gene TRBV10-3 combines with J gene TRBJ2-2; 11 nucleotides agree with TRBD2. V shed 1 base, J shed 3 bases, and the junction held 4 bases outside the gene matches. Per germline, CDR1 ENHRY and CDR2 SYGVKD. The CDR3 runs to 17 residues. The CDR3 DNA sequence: TGTGCCATCAGTGAGTACCTAGCGGGAGGCGACACCGGGGAGCTGTTTTTT. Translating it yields CAISEYLAGGDTGELFF.

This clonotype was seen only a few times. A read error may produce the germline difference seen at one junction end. CDR3 DNA: TGTGCCAGCAGCTTAAAGGGTGGGGCAGCCCCGGACTTC. Translating it yields CASSLKGGAAPDF. The J gene is TRBJ2-7, the V gene TRBV7-2; possible D gene TRBD1, 5 bases. Germline lookup yields CDR1 SGHTA and CDR2 FQGNSA. The CDR3 loop spans 13 amino acids.

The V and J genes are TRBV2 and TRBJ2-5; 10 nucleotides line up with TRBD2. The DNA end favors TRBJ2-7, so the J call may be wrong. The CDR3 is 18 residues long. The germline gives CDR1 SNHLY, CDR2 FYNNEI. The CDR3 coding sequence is TGTGCCAGCAGTGTTAGAGATCGCGGAGCGGGAGGGCACTACGAGCAGTACTTC. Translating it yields CASSVRDRGAGGHYEQYF.

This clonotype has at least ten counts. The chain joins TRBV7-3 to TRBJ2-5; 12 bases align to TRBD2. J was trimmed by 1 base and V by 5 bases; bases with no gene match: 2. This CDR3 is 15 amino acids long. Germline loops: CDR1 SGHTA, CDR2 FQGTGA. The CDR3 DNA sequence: TGTGCCAGCAGCCCGACTAGCGGGGGCCAAGAGACCCAGTACTTC. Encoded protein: CASSPTSGGQETQYF.

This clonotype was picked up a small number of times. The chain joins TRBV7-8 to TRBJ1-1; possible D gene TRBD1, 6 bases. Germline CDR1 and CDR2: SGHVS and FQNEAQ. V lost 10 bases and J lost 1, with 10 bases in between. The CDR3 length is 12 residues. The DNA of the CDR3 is TGTGCCATCGGGACACCGAACACTGAAGCTTTCTTT. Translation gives CAIGTPNTEAFF.